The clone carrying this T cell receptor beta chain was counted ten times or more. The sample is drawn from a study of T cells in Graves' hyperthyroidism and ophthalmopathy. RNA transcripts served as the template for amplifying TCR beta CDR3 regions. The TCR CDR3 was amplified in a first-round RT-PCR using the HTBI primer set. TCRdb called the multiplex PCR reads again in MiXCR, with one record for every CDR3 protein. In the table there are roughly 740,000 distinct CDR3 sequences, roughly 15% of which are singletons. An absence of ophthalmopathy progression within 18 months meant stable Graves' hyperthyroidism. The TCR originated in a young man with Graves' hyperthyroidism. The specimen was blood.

In DNA, the CDR3 is TGTGCCAGCAGTCCAACGCCAGGGGCAGGCAGCAATCAGCCCCAGCATTTT. This translates into CASSPTPGAGSNQPQHF. J is TRBJ1-5 and V is TRBV28; tentatively, D is TRBD1 (6 bases). Germline CDR1 is MDHEN and CDR2 is SYDVKM. The CDR3 covers 17 residues. Trimming cost V 5 bases and J 1 base, with 18 bases left between them.